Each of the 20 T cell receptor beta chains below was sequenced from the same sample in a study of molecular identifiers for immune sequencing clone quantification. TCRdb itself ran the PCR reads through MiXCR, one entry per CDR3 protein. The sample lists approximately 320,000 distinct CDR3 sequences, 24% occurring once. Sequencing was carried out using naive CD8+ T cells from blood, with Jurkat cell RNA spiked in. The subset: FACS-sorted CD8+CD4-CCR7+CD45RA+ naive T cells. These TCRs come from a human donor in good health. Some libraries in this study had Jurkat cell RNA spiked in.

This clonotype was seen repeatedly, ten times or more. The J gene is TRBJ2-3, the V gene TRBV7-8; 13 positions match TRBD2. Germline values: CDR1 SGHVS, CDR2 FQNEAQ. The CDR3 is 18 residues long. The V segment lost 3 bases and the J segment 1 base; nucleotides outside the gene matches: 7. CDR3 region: CASSFRTSGGARTDTQYF. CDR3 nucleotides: TGTGCCAGCAGCTTCCGGACTAGCGGGGGAGCCCGCACAGATACGCAGTATTTT.

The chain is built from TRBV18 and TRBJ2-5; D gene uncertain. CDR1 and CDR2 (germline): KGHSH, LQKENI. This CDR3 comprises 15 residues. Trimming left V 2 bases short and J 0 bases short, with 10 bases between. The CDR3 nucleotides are TGTGCCAGCTCACCATCTCCAGGCAACCAAGAGACCCAGTACTTC. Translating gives CASSPSPGNQETQYF.

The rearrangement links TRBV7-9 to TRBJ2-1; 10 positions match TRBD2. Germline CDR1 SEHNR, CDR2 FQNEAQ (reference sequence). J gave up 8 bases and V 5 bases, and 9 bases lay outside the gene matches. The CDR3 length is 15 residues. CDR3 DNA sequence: TGTGCCAGCAGCCCAGCGGGAGGGCCGTTGGATGAGCAGTTCTTC. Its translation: CASSPAGGPLDEQFF.

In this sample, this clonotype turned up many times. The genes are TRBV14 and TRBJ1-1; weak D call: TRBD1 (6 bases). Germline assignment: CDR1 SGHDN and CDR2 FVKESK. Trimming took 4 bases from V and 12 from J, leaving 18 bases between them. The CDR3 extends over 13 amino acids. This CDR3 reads CASSLLSGTLTFF. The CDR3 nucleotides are TGTGCCAGCAGCCTGTTATCCGGGACATTAACTTTCTTT.

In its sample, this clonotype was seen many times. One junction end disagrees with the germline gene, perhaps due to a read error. The CDR3 bases are TGCGCCAGCCGCCAAGGTGGTTTTACTGAAGCTTTCTTT. This codes for CASRQGGFTEAFF. This sequence joins TRBV4-3 and TRBJ1-1; D unresolved. This CDR3 spans 13 amino acids. Germline loops: CDR1 LGHNA, CDR2 YSLEER.

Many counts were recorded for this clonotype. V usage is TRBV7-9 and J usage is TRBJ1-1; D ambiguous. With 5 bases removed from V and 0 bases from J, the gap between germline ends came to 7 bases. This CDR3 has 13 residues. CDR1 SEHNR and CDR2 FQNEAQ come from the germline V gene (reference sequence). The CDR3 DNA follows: TGTGCCAGCAGCCCTGACCTGAACACTGAAGCTTTCTTT. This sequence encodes CASSPDLNTEAFF.

DNA of the CDR3: TGTGCCAGCAGCCAAGGCACTAGCGGCCAAGAGACCCAGTACTTC. This sequence encodes CASSQGTSGQETQYF. The genes are TRBV14 and TRBJ2-5, with TRBD2 matching 8 bases. Unmatched junction bases numbered 2, after V lost 1 base and J lost 1 base. Germline-derived CDR1 and CDR2 are SGHDN and FVKESK. This CDR3 comprises 15 residues.

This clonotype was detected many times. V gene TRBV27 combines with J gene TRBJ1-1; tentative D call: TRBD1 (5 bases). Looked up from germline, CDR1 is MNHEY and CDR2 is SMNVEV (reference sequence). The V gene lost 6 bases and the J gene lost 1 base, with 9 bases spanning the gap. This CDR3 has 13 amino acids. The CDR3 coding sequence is TGTGCCAGCAGCTTGACAGAGAACACTGAAGCTTTCTTT. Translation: CASSLTENTEAFF.

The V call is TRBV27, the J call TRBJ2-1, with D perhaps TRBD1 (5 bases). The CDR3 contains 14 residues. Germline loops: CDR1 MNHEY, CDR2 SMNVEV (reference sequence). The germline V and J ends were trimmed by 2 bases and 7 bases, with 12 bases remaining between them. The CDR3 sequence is CASSLGGAPNEQFF. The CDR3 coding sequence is TGTGCCAGCAGTTTAGGTGGGGCACCGAATGAGCAGTTCTTC.

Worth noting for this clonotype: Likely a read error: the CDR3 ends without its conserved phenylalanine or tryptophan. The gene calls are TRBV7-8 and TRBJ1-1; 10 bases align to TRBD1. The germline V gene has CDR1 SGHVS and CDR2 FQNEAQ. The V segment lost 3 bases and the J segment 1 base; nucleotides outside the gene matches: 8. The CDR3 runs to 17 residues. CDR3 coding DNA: TGTGCCAGCAGCTTTCCCCGACAGGGGGCCACGAACACTGAAGCTTTCTCT. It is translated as CASSFPRQGATNTEAFS.

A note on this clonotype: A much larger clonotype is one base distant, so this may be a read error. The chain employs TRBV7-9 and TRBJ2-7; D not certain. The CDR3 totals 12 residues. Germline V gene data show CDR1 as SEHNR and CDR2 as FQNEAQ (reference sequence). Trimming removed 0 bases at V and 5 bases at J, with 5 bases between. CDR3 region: CASSLAVHEQYF. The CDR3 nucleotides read TGTGCCAGCAGCTTAGCTGTCCACGAGCAGTACTTC. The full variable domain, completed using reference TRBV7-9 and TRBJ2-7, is DTGVSQNPRHKITKRGQNVTFRCDPISEHNRLYWYRQTLGQGPEFLTYFQNEAQLEKSRLLSDRFSAERPKGSFSTLEIQRTEQGDSAMYLCASSLAVHEQYFGPGTRLTVT.

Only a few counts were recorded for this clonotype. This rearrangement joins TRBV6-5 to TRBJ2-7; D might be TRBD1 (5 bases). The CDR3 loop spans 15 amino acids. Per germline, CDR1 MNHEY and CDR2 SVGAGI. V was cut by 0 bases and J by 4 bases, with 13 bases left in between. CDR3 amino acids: CASSYSQGSSYEQYF. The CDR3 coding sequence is TGTGCCAGCAGTTACTCCCAGGGTAGTTCGTACGAGCAGTACTTC.

The CDR3 region is CASSSVPEQYF. The CDR3 nucleotides are TGTGCCAGCAGCTCGGTACCCGAGCAGTACTTC. The gene calls are TRBV11-2 and TRBJ2-7, with D hard to call. The germline V gene has CDR1 SGHAT and CDR2 FQNNGV. There are 11 residues in the CDR3. V was cut by 4 bases and J by 6 bases, with 7 bases left in between.

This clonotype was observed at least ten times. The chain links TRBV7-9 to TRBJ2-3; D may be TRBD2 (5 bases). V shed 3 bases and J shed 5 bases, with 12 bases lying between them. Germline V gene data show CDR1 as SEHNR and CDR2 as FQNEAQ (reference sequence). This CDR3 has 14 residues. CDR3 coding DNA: TGTGCCAGCAGCTTCGACTACCTGGGAGATACGCAGTATTTT. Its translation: CASSFDYLGDTQYF.

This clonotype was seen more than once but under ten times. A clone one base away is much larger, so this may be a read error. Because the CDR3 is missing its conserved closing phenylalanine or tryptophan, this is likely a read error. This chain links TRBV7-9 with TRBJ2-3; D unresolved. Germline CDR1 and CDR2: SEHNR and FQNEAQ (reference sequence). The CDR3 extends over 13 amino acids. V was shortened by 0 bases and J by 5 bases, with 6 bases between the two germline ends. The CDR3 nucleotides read TGTGCCAGCAGCTTAGCGGGTGAAGATACGCAGTATATT. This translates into CASSLAGEDTQYI.

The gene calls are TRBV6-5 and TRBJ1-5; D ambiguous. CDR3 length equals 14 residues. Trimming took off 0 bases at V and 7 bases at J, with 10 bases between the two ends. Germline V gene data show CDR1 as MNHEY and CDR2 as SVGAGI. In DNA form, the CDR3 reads TGTGCCAGCAGTTACTCGATGGCAGACCAGCCCCAGCATTTT. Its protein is CASSYSMADQPQHF.

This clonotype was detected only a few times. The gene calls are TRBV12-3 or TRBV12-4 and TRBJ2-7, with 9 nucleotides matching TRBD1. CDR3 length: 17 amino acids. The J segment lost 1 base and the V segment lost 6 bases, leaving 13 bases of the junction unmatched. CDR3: CASSLDFPGTGSYEQYF. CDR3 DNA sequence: TGTGCCAGCAGCCTAGACTTCCCCGGGACAGGGTCCTACGAGCAGTACTTC.

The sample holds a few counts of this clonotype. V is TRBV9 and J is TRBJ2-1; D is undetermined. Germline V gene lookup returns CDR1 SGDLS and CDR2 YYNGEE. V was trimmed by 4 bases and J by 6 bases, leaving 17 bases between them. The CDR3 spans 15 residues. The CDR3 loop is CASSPWTQHRNEQFF. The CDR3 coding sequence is TGTGCCAGCAGCCCATGGACCCAACATCGCAATGAGCAGTTCTTC. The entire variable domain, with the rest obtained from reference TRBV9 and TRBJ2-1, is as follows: DSGVTQTPKHLITATGQRVTLRCSPRSGDLSVYWYQQSLDQGLQFLIQYYNGEERAKGNILERFSAQQFPDLHSELNLSSLELGDSALYFCASSPWTQHRNEQFFGPGTRLTVL.

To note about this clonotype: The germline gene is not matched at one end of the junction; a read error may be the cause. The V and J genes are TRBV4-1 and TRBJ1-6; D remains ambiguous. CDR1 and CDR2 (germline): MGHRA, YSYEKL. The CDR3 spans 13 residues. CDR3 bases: TGCGCCAGCAGCCAAGTATTGAATTCACACCTCCACTTT. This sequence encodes CASSQVLNSHLHF.

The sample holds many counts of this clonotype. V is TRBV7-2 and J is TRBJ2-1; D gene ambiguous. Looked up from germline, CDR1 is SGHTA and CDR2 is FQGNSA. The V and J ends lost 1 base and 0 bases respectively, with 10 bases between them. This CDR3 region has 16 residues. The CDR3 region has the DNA TGTGCCAGCAGCTTAGGTCCTGGGGACTCCTACAATGAGCAGTTCTTC. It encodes CASSLGPGDSYNEQFF.